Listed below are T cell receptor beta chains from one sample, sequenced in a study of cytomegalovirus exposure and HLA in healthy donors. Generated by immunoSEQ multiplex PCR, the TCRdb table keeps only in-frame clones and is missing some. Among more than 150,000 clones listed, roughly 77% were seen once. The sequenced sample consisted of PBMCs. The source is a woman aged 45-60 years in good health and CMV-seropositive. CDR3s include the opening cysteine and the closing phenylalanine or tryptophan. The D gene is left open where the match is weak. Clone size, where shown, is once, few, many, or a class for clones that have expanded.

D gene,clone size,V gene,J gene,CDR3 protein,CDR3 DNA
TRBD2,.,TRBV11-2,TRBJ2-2,CASSLHPPAGPNTGELFF,TGTGCCAGCAGCCTTCACCCCCCAGCGGGGCCGAACACCGGGGAGCTGTTTTTT
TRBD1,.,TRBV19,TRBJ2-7,CASSGQGKRSGKTYEQYF,TGTGCCAGTAGTGGACAGGGGAAAAGGAGCGGGAAAACCTACGAGCAGTACTTC
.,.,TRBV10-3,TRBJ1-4,CAISRGPNEKLFF,TGTGCCATCAGCAGGGGTCCTAATGAAAAACTGTTTTTT
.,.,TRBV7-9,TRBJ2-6,CASSARQTSGANVLTF,TGTGCCAGCAGCGCCCGACAGACCTCTGGGGCCAACGTCCTGACTTTC
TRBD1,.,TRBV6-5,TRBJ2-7,CASIKGAESHEQYF,TGTGCCAGCATCAAGGGGGCGGAGAGCCACGAGCAGTACTTC
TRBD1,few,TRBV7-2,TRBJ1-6,CASSPNRQGNSPLHF,TGTGCCAGCAGCCCAAACCGACAGGGGAATTCACCCCTCCACTTT
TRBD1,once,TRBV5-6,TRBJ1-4,CASSKTWQGAYNEKLFF,TGTGCCAGCAGCAAAACTTGGCAGGGGGCCTATAATGAAAAACTGTTTTTT
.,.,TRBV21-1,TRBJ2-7,CASSAPGRESHEQYF,TGTGCCAGCAGCGCCCCTGGGCGGGAGTCCCACGAGCAGTACTTC
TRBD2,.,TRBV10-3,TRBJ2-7,CAISTSGSSYEQYF,TGTGCCATCAGTACTAGCGGGAGCTCCTACGAGCAGTACTTC
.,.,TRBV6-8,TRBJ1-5,CASSNNPTTGPTPLNQPQHF,TGTGCCAGCAGTAATAACCCGACGACAGGCCCAACCCCTCTCAATCAGCCCCAGCATTTT